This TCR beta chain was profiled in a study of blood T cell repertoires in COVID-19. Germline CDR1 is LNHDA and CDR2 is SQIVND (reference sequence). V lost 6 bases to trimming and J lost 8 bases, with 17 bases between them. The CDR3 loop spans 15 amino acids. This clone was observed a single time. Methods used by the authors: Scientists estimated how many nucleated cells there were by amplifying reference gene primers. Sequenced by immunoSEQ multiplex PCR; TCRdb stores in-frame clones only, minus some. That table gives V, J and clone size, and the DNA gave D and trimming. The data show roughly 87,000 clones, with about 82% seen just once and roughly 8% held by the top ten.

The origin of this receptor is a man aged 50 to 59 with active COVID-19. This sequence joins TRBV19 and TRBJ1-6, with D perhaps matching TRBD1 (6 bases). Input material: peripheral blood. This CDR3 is CASSHQGRTDSPLHF. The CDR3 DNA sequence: TGTGCCAGTAGCCATCAGGGGCGAACGGATTCACCCCTCCACTTT.